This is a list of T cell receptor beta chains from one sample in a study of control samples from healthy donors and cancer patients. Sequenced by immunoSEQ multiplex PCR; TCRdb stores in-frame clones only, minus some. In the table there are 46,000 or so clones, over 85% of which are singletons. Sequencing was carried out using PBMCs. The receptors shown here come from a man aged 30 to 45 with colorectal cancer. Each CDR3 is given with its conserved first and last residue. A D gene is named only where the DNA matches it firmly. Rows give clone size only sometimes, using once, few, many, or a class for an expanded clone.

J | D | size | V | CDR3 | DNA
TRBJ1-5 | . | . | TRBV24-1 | CATSEGNQPQHF | TGTGCCACCAGTGAAGGGAATCAGCCCCAGCATTTT
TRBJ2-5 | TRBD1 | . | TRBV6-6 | CASSYVGQGVETQYF | TGTGCCAGCAGTTATGTGGGACAGGGGGTTGAGACCCAGTACTTC
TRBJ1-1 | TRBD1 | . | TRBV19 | CASSTQGAQTEAFF | TGTGCCAGTAGTACACAGGGGGCGCAAACTGAAGCTTTCTTT
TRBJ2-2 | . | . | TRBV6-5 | CASSYTNTGELFF | TGTGCCAGCAGTTACACGAACACCGGGGAGCTGTTTTTT
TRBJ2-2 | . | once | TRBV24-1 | CATSGHANTGELFF | TGTGCCACCAGTGGACACGCGAACACCGGGGAGCTGTTTTTT
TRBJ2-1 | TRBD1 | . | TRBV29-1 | CSVTRDRLNEQFF | TGCAGCGTAACCCGGGACAGGTTAAATGAGCAGTTCTTC
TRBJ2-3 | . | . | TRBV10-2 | CASSESGWGNTDTQYF | TGCGCCAGCAGTGAGTCTGGGTGGGGAAACACAGATACGCAGTATTTT
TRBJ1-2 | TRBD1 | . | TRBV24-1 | CATSDVPGQGRNYGYTF | TGTGCCACCAGTGATGTACCGGGACAGGGGAGGAACTATGGCTACACCTTC
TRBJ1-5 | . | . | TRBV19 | CASSIVENQPQHF | TGTGCCAGTAGTATTGTGGAAAATCAGCCCCAGCATTTT
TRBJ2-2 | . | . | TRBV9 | CASSPTGSFYGELFF | TGTGCCAGCAGCCCTACGGGTAGTTTCTACGGGGAGCTGTTTTTT
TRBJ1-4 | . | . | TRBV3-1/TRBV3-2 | CASSQRLGASRTNEKLFF | TGTGCCAGCAGCCAACGGCTGGGGGCCTCTCGGACTAATGAAAAACTGTTTTTT
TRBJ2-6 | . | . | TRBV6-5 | CASSYSSLSGANVLTF | TGTGCCAGCAGTTACTCGAGCCTCTCTGGGGCCAACGTCCTGACTTTC
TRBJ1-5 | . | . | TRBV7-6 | CASSSSGGRSNQPQHF | TGTGCCAGCAGCTCCTCGGGCGGGAGGTCCAATCAGCCCCAGCATTTT
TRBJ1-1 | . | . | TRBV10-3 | CAISEVGATEAFF | TGTGCCATCAGTGAGGTGGGAGCTACTGAAGCTTTCTTT
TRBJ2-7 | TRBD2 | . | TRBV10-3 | CAISERGGTYEQYF | TGTGCCATCAGTGAGCGGGGGGGGACCTACGAGCAGTACTTC
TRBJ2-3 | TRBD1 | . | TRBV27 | CASSSLRTGNTDTQYF | TGTGCCAGCAGTTCACTTCGGACAGGGAACACAGATACGCAGTATTTT
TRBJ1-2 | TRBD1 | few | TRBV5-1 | CASSSGTANYGYTF | TGCGCCAGCAGCTCAGGGACAGCTAACTATGGCTACACCTTC
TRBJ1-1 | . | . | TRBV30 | CAWSLAYGTEAFF | TGTGCCTGGAGTCTGGCGTACGGTACTGAAGCTTTCTTT
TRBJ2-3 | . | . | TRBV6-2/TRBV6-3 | CASSPGVIHPDTQYF | TGTGCCAGCAGTCCAGGGGTTATTCATCCAGATACGCAGTATTTT
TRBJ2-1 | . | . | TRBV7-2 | CASSLGTVHNEQFF | TGTGCCAGCAGCCTGGGAACGGTCCACAATGAGCAGTTCTTC
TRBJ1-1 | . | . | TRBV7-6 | CASSLIRGHTEAFF | TGTGCCAGCAGCTTAATCCGGGGGCACACTGAAGCTTTCTTT
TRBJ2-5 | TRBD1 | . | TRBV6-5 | CASSYYRDRGRETQYF | TGTGCCAGCAGTTACTACCGGGACAGGGGGCGAGAGACCCAGTACTTC
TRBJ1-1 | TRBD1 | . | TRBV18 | CASSDWTGLMNTEAFF | TGTGCCAGCTCAGATTGGACAGGGTTAATGAACACTGAAGCTTTCTTT